This entry is about one T cell receptor beta chain. The antigen is not known. The sample comes from a study of T cell responses to AZD1222 COVID-19 vaccine. Study conclusions and caveats: Donors in the cohort were predominantly white British and more often female, and clonal diversity was possibly underestimated. Unmutated variant regions are reportedly targeted by nearly half of spike-specific TCRs. CD4 TCRs covered the whole spike, strongest at regions 160-218 and 743-854.

The ends were cut back, 7 bases at V and 6 bases at J, with 22 bases in the middle. There are 16 residues in the CDR3. Germline assignment: CDR1 MNHEY and CDR2 SVGEGT. Clones were read by immunoSEQ multiplex PCR, and TCRdb kept only the in-frame ones, dropping some. This sample has approximately 150,000 clones, with about 90% found just once. The sequence was obtained from an adult in good health. The genes are TRBV6-2 or TRBV6-3 and TRBJ2-1; TRBD1 is a possible D gene (5 bases). The specimen comprised peripheral blood, sampled on day 0 of AZD1222 vaccination. The CDR3 DNA reads as TGTGCCAGCATCCCTCTTATGGTAGGTAGGGGCAATGAGCAGTTCTTC. It encodes CASIPLMVGRGNEQFF.